The next 13 T cell receptor beta chains were all read from a single sample in a study of blood T cell repertoires in COVID-19. Clones were read by immunoSEQ multiplex PCR, and TCRdb kept only the in-frame ones, dropping some. The table lists roughly 300,000 clones, 85% of them singletons, with roughly 2.7% in the top ten. The specimen was PBMCs or T cells enriched from blood (not recorded which). These receptors originate from a woman between 45 and 60 years old who had recovered from COVID-19.

The V gene is TRBV30, the J gene TRBJ2-7; TRBD1 aligns across 8 bases. J gave up 2 bases and V 3 bases, and 6 bases lay outside the gene matches. Germline loops: CDR1 GTSNPN, CDR2 SVGIG (reference sequence). The CDR3 sequence is 14 residues long. The CDR3 region is CAWRSQGVTYEQYF. In DNA, the CDR3 is TGTGCCTGGAGATCACAGGGGGTAACCTACGAGCAGTACTTC.

The V call is TRBV5-1, the J call TRBJ2-1; D is unresolved. From germline, CDR1 is SGHRS and CDR2 YFSETQ. Trimming pared 2 bases from V and 3 bases from J, leaving 15 bases between. The CDR3 sequence is 16 residues long. CDR3: CASSFLSGGRYNEQFF. The CDR3 coding sequence is TGCGCCAGCAGCTTTCTTTCGGGTGGTCGCTACAATGAGCAGTTCTTC.

This clone was counted a single time. CDR3 coding DNA: TGTGCCAGCAGTTTAGAGAGGCAGGGAAGTTCACCCCTCCACTTT. Translation gives CASSLERQGSSPLHF. The genes are TRBV27 and TRBJ1-6, with a possible D match to TRBD1 (5 bases). CDR1 and CDR2 from the germline V gene are MNHEY and SMNVEV (reference sequence). Between the trimmed V and J ends, which lost 2 bases and 9 bases, there was a span of 14 bases. The CDR3 has 15 amino acids.

Comment on this clone: The same CDR3 can be traced to other DNA sequences in this sample. The rearrangement uses TRBV28 and TRBJ1-2; D ambiguous. The CDR3 spans 12 residues. Per germline, CDR1 MDHEN and CDR2 SYDVKM. V was trimmed by 4 bases and J by 2 bases, leaving 5 bases between them. CDR3 sequence reads: CASSSGNYGYTF. The DNA for the CDR3 is TGTGCCAGCAGTTCAGGAAACTATGGCTACACCTTC.

As to this clone: This specimen includes other DNA sequences encoding the same CDR3. The gene calls are TRBV15 and TRBJ2-7; D remains ambiguous. Trimming removed 0 bases from V and 3 bases from J, with 6 bases in between. This CDR3 spans 13 amino acids. CDR1 LNHNV and CDR2 YYDKDF come from the germline V gene (reference sequence). The CDR3 spells CATSRDRGYEQYF. The CDR3 DNA follows: TGTGCCACCAGCAGAGACAGAGGCTACGAGCAGTACTTC.

The rearrangement joins TRBV25-1 to TRBJ1-3; perhaps TRBD1 as D (5 bases). V was pared by 0 bases and J by 5 bases, with 11 bases between. This CDR3 region has 15 residues. Germline V lookup: CDR1 MGHDK, CDR2 SYGVNS. The CDR3 nucleotides read TGTGCCAGCAGTGAATATGCGGGACCCCGAAACACCATATATTTT. As protein: CASSEYAGPRNTIYF. The full variable domain, completed using reference TRBV25-1 and TRBJ1-3, is EADIYQTPRYLVIGTGKKITLECSQTMGHDKMYWYQQDPGMELHLIHYSYGVNSTEKGDLSSESTVSRIRTEHFPLTLESARPSHTSQYLCASSEYAGPRNTIYFGEGSWLTVV.

V is TRBV24-1 and J is TRBJ2-7; D perhaps matches TRBD1 (6 bases). Germline V CDR1 and CDR2: KGHDR, SFDVKD. V lost 5 bases to trimming and J lost 2 bases, with 9 bases between them. The CDR3 runs to 13 residues. CDR3 coding DNA: TGTGCCACCAGTGGGACAGCGACCTACGAGCAGTACTTC. It translates to CATSGTATYEQYF.

This clone was observed once. The rearrangement links TRBV19 to TRBJ1-2; D is unresolved. Germline V lookup: CDR1 LNHDA, CDR2 SQIVND (reference sequence). Deletions cut 3 bases from V and 5 bases from J, with 7 bases between. This CDR3 has 12 residues. Here the CDR3 DNA reads TGTGCCAGTAGTATGATAGATTATGGCTACACCTTC. Translation: CASSMIDYGYTF. The full variable domain, completed using reference TRBV19 and TRBJ1-2, is DGGITQSPKYLFRKEGQNVTLSCEQNLNHDAMYWYRQDPGQGLRLIYYSQIVNDFQKGDIAEGYSVSREKKESFPLTVTSAQKNPTAFYLCASSMIDYGYTFGSGTRLTVV.

The chain combines TRBV19 with TRBJ2-5, with TRBD2 identical over 7 bases. The CDR3 totals 15 residues. Unmatched junction bases numbered 11, after V lost 9 bases and J lost 1 base. The germline CDR1 and CDR2 sequences are LNHDA and SQIVND (reference sequence). CDR3 sequence (DNA): TGTGCCAGCGGACCGATTATAGCGGGCCAAGAGACCCAGTACTTC. This sequence encodes CASGPIIAGQETQYF.

The chain recombines TRBV6-5 with TRBJ1-1, with D unresolved. This CDR3 spans 14 amino acids. The ends were cut back, 6 bases at V and 10 bases at J, with 21 bases in the middle. Germline V gene data show CDR1 as MNHEY and CDR2 as SVGAGI. The CDR3 protein is CASSYRGKTSAAFF. CDR3 nucleotide sequence: TGTGCCAGCAGCTACCGAGGGAAGACCTCTGCAGCTTTCTTT.

V and J are TRBV27 and TRBJ2-7; TRBD1 aligns across 7 bases. Trimming took 5 bases from V and 2 from J; bases not matched to a gene: 9. CDR1 and CDR2 from the germline V gene are MNHEY and SMNVEV (reference sequence). There are 15 residues in the CDR3. As DNA, the CDR3 is TGTGCCAGCAGTCCCTCCGGGACAGAAACCTACGAGCAGTACTTC. Its protein is CASSPSGTETYEQYF.

CDR3 in amino acids: CASSPPSGRVNQPQHF. The CDR3 nucleotides read TGTGCCAGCTCACCACCGTCGGGAAGGGTGAATCAGCCCCAGCATTTT. The chain combines TRBV18 with TRBJ1-5, with D unclear. The CDR3 has 16 amino acids. V dropped 0 bases and J dropped 4 bases, with 13 bases sitting between them. Germline V gene lookup returns CDR1 KGHSH and CDR2 LQKENI.

V and J are TRBV7-2 and TRBJ1-4, with D possibly being TRBD1 (5 bases). The CDR3 spans 15 residues. CDR1 and CDR2 (germline): SGHTA, FQGNSA. Trimming removed 5 bases at V and 5 bases at J, with 15 bases between. Here the CDR3 reads CASSARTTPNEKLFF. DNA of the CDR3: TGTGCCAGCAGCGCCAGGACAACCCCCAATGAAAAACTGTTTTTT.